Below, 5 T cell receptor beta chains from the same sample are listed, as sequenced in a study of T cells expressing NK-cell markers. From its re-call of the 5' RACE reads, TCRdb lists each CDR3 protein once, without DNA. The sample has about 460,000 distinct CDR3 sequences, and its top ten clones hold over 1.3%. Sequencing used blood T cells: a sorted CD56 or NKG2C T cell subset, CD4+ or CD8+ T cells, or bulk PBMC T cells (not recorded which). The receptor source for this set is a woman between 50 and 59 years old in good health.

This CDR3 is CASSSGALGLAKNIQYF. The chain employs TRBV7-2 and TRBJ2-4; the TCRdb D gene call, TRBD2, has no DNA to confirm it. The CDR3 has 17 amino acids. Per the germline V gene, CDR1 is SGHTA and CDR2 is FQGNSA.

V is TRBV10-3 and J is TRBJ2-5; absent DNA, TCRdb's TRBD2 call cannot be checked. The CDR3 has 16 residues. The V gene's germline CDR1 is ENHRY and CDR2 SYGVKD. Here the CDR3 reads CAISTKRLAGGETQYF.

The chain employs TRBV29-1 and TRBJ1-5. This CDR3 has 13 amino acids. Germline CDR1 is SQVTM and CDR2 is ANQGSEA. The chain's CDR3 is CSVAQGQDQPQHF.

This chain joins TRBV5-1 and TRBJ2-1; the TCRdb call, TRBD2, lacks DNA for checking. The CDR3 runs 14 residues. CDR1 and CDR2 (germline): SGHRS, YFSETQ. CDR3 in amino acids: CASMRRGWDNEQFF.

The gene calls are TRBV12-3 or TRBV12-4 and TRBJ2-4; the D call of TRBD1 rests on TCRdb alone, since no DNA is present to check it. The CDR3 loop spans 16 amino acids. The CDR3 sequence: CASSSGPPAAKNIQYF.